The source of this T cell receptor beta chain is a study of blood T cell repertoires in COVID-19. Background on the study: Both acute and convalescent COVID-19 samples were obtained from the United States, Italy and Spain. PBMCs, B-cell-depleted T cells, or T cells were the source of the cDNA or gDNA that made up the material.

Per the authors' pipeline: Reference gene primer amplification gave nucleated cell count estimates. The data were produced by immunoSEQ multiplex PCR, yet TCRdb's version contains in-frame clones alone and is incomplete. V and J calls and clone size are as listed in that table; D and trimming were resolved from the DNA. This table holds roughly 34,000 clones, around 87% found once. Losses at the gene ends were 5 bases for V and 15 bases for J; bases not matched to a gene: 14. Germline V gene data show CDR1 as LGHDT and CDR2 as YNNKEL (reference sequence). The CDR3 length is 14 residues. The sequence derives from a man at least 80 years old with active COVID-19. The sequenced sample was peripheral blood. This chain uses TRBV3-1 (or the pseudogene TRBV3-2) with TRBJ2-1, with TRBD2 matching over 9 bases. CDR3 residues: CASSMLAGGPGRFF. CDR3 sequence (DNA): TGTGCCAGCAGCATGCTGGCGGGAGGGCCGGGTCGGTTCTTC.